This T cell receptor (beta chain) is drawn from a study of blood T cell repertoires in COVID-19. In the study overall: Some COVID-19 samples were acute and others convalescent; all came from the United States, Italy and Spain. Sample material is recorded as cDNA or gDNA derived from T cells, B-cell-depleted T cells, or PBMCs.

Original analysis: Reference gene primer amplification yielded estimated nucleated cell counts. Some clones are missing from TCRdb's copy, which holds only in-frame ones; the method was immunoSEQ multiplex PCR. That table supplies the V and J calls and clone size; D and trimming were determined from the DNA. In the table there are approximately 230,000 clones, approximately 83% of which are singletons. CDR3 length equals 15 residues. This clonotype was obtained from an elderly man with acute or convalescent COVID-19. The chain joins TRBV21-1 to TRBJ2-5; TRBD2, as called in the table, went unchecked against the DNA. TRBV21-1 is a pseudogene segment. The sequenced material came from peripheral blood. DNA for the CDR3: TGTGCCAGCGGGGAGGCTAGGACCCCCCAAGAGACCCAGTACTTC. It encodes CASGEARTPQETQYF.